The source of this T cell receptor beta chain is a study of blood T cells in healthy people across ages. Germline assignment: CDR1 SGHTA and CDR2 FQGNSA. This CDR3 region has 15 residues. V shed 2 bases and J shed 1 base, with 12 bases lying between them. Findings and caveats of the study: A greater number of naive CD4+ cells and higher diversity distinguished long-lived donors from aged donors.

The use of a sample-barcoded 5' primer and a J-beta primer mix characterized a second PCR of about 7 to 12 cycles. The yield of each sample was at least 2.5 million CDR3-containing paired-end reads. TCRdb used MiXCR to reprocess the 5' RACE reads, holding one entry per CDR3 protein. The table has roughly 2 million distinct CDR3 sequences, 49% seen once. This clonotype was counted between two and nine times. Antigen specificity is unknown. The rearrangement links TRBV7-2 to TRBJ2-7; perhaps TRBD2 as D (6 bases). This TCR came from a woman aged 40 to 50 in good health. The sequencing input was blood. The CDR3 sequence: CASSLSFRESYEQYF. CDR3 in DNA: TGTGCCAGCAGCTTATCGTTCCGGGAGTCCTACGAGCAGTACTTC.